Listed below are T cell receptor beta chains from one sample, sequenced in a study of CD8 T cells in Susac syndrome. TCRdb re-derived calls from the immunoSEQ multiplex PCR reads in MiXCR, one entry per CDR3 protein. The table shows 160,000 or so distinct CDR3 sequences, with 94% occurring only once. Input material: CD8+ T cells from PBMCs. The source is a human donor with multiple sclerosis. The CDR3 runs from the conserved cysteine through the conserved F or W. A D gene is named only where the DNA matches it firmly. The listing skips clone size in some rows; elsewhere it reads once, few, many or a size class.

abundance	v_gene	j_gene	d_gene	CDR3aa	CDR3nt
NA	TRBV27	TRBJ2-3	NA	CASSLLGADTQYF	TGTGCCAGCAGTTTGCTGGGGGCAGATACGCAGTATTTT
NA	TRBV12-3/TRBV12-4	TRBJ1-2	NA	CASSRSGVRTRYGYTF	TGTGCCAGCAGTCGATCGGGAGTAAGGACCCGTTATGGCTACACCTTC
NA	TRBV20-1	TRBJ1-2	NA	CSAQRRDSYGYTF	TGCAGTGCTCAGCGTAGGGATAGCTATGGCTACACCTTC
NA	TRBV15	TRBJ1-6	NA	CATRPGGYNSPLHF	TGTGCCACTCGCCCGGGAGGGTATAATTCACCCCTCCACTTT
NA	TRBV25-1	TRBJ1-1	NA	CASSEVGGSTEAFF	TGTGCCAGCAGTGAAGTCGGGGGGAGCACTGAAGCTTTCTTT
NA	TRBV29-1	TRBJ2-7	NA	CSVEDRPGKGYEQYF	TGCAGCGTTGAAGATCGGCCGGGGAAGGGGTACGAGCAGTACTTC
NA	TRBV15	TRBJ2-3	NA	CATSRLVGTDTQYF	TGTGCCACCAGCAGACTGGTTGGCACAGATACGCAGTATTTT
NA	TRBV5-6	TRBJ2-3	NA	CASSLGYLVDTQYF	TGTGCCAGCAGCTTAGGCTACCTCGTGGATACGCAGTATTTT
NA	TRBV29-1	TRBJ1-2	NA	CSALDYGYTF	TGCAGCGCGTTAGACTATGGCTACACCTTC
NA	TRBV27	TRBJ1-6	NA	CASSLWTSSPLHF	TGTGCCAGCAGTTTATGGACAAGTTCACCCCTCCACTTT
once	TRBV2	TRBJ2-3	NA	CATGESDTQYF	TGTGCCACCGGGGAGTCGGATACGCAGTATTTT
NA	TRBV20-1	TRBJ1-2	NA	CSARGRPPQYGYTF	TGCAGTGCTAGAGGTAGACCGCCACAATATGGCTACACCTTC
NA	TRBV6-6	TRBJ2-2	NA	CASTVAPGELFF	TGTGCCAGCACTGTAGCTCCCGGGGAGCTGTTTTTT
NA	TRBV20-1	TRBJ2-7	NA	CSLYTGSYEQYF	TGCAGCCTATACACAGGGTCCTACGAGCAGTACTTC
NA	TRBV20-1	TRBJ2-1	NA	CSARGGNEQFF	TGCAGTGCTAGGGGGGGCAATGAGCAGTTCTTC
NA	TRBV4-1	TRBJ2-7	NA	CASSQEDRLEQYF	TGCGCCAGCAGCCAAGAAGACAGGCTCGAGCAGTACTTC
NA	TRBV27	TRBJ2-7	TRBD2	CASSRAGDRYEQYF	TGTGCCAGCAGCCGCGCGGGGGACCGCTACGAGCAGTACTTC
NA	TRBV6-2/TRBV6-3	TRBJ1-5	TRBD1	CASSYSDRGRAQHF	TGTGCCAGCAGTTACTCGGACAGGGGAAGAGCCCAGCATTTT
NA	TRBV4-1	TRBJ2-1	NA	CASSQVTGTSGQFF	TGCGCCAGCAGCCAAGTAACCGGAACAAGTGGGCAGTTCTTC
NA	TRBV2	TRBJ1-1	NA	CASRPDGSAGTEAFF	TGTGCCAGCAGACCAGACGGGAGCGCGGGCACTGAAGCTTTCTTT
NA	TRBV25-1	TRBJ1-2	NA	CASSESIYGYTF	TGTGCCAGCAGTGAATCTATCTATGGCTACACCTTC